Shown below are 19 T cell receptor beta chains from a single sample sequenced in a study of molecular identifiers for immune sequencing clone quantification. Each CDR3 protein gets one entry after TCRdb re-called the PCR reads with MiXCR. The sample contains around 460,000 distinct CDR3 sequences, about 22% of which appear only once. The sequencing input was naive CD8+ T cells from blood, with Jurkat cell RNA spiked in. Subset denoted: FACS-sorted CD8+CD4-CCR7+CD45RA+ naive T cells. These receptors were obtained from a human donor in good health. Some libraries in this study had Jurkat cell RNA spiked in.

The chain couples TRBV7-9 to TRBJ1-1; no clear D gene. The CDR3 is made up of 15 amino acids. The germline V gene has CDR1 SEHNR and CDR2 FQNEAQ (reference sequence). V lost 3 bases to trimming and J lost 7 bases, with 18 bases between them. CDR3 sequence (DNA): TGTGCCAGCAGCTTTTCTCCGGGATTTGAAAGTGAAGCTTTCTTT. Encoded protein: CASSFSPGFESEAFF. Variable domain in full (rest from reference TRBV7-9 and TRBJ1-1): DTGVSQNPRHKITKRGQNVTFRCDPISEHNRLYWYRQTLGQGPEFLTYFQNEAQLEKSRLLSDRFSAERPKGSFSTLEIQRTEQGDSAMYLCASSFSPGFESEAFFGQGTRLTVV.

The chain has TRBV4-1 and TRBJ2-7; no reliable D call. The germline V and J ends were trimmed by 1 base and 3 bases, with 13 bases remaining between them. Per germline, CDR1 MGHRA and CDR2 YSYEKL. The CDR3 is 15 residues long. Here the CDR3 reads CASSQVFHKGYEQYF. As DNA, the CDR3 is TGCGCCAGCAGCCAAGTCTTCCACAAGGGCTACGAGCAGTACTTC.

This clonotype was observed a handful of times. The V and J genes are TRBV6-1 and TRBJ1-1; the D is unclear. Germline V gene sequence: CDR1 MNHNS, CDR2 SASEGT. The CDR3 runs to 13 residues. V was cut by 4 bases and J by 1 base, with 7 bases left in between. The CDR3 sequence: CASSVERNTEAFF. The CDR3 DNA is TGTGCCAGCAGTGTTGAGAGGAACACTGAAGCTTTCTTT.

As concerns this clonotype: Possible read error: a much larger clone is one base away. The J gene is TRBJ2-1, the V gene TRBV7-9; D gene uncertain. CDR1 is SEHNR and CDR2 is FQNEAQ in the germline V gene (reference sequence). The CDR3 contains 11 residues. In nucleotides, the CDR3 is TGTGCCAGCAGCGATATCAATGAGCAGTCCTTC. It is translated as CASSDINEQSF.

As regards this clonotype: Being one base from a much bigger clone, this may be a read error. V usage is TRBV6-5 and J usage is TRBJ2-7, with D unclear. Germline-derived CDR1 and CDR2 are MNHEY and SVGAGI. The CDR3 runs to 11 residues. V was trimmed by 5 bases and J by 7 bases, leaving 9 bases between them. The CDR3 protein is CASSTSGEQYF. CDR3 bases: TGTGCCAGCAGTACCTCGGGTGAGCAGTACTTC.

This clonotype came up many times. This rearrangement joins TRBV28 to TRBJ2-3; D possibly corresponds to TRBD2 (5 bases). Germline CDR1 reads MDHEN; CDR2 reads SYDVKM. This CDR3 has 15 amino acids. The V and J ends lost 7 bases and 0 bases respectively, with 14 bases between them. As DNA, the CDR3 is TGTGCCAGCACCATAAGCGAGGGTAGCACAGATACGCAGTATTTT. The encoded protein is CASTISEGSTDTQYF.

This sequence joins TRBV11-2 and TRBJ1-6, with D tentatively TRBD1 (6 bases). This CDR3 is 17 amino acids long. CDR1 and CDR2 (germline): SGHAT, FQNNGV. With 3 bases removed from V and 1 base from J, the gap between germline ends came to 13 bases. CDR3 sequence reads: CASSFTGSGSYNSPLHF. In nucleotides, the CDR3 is TGTGCCAGCAGCTTCACAGGGTCGGGGTCCTATAATTCACCCCTCCACTTT. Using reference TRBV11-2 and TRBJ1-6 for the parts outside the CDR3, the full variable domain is EAGVAQSPRYKIIEKRQSVAFWCNPISGHATLYWYQQILGQGPKLLIQFQNNGVVDDSQLPKDRFSAERLKGVDSTLKIQPAKLEDSAVYLCASSFTGSGSYNSPLHFGNGTRLTVT.

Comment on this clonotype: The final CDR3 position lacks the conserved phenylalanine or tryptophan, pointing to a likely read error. Here the CDR3 reads CASSEQGTLLMNTEAFY. CDR3 nucleotide sequence: TGCGCCAGCAGCGAACAGGGGACACTCTTAATGAACACTGAAGCTTTCTAT. V gene TRBV5-1 combines with J gene TRBJ1-1; 7 nucleotides align to TRBD1. V was pared by 4 bases and J by 0 bases, with 12 bases of the junction left unmatched. The CDR3 is made up of 17 amino acids. The germline V gene has CDR1 SGHRS and CDR2 YFSETQ.

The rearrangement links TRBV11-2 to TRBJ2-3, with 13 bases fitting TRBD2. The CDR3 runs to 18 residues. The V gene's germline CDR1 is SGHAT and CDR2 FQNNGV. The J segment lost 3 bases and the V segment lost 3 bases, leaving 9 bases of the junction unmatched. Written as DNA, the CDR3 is TGTGCCAGCAGCTTTGTACTAGCGGGAGGGCCTTGGACAGATACGCAGTATTTT. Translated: CASSFVLAGGPWTDTQYF.

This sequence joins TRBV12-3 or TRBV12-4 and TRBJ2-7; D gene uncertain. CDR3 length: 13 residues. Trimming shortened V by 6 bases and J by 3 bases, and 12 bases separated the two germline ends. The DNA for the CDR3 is TGTGCCAGCAGACTATCGCCCCACTACGAGCAGTACTTC. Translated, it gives CASRLSPHYEQYF.

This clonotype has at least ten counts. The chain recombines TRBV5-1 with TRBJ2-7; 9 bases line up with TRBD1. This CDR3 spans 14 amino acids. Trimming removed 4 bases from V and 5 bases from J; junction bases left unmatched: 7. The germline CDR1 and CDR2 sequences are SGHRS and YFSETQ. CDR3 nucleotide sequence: TGCGCCAGCAGCCCGGGACAGGGCCTCCACGAGCAGTACTTC. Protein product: CASSPGQGLHEQYF.

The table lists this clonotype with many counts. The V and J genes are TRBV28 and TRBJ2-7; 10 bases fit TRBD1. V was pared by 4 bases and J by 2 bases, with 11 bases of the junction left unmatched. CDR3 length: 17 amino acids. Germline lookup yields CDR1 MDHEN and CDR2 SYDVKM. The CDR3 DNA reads TGTGCCAGCAGTTCACCGGTAGGACAGGGGGGGACCTACGAGCAGTACTTC. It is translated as CASSSPVGQGGTYEQYF.

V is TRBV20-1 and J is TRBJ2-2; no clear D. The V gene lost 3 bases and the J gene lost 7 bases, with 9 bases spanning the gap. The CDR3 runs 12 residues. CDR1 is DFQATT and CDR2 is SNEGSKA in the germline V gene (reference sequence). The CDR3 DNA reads TGCAGTGCTAGGGCACCGAACGGGGAGCTGTTTTTT. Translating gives CSARAPNGELFF.

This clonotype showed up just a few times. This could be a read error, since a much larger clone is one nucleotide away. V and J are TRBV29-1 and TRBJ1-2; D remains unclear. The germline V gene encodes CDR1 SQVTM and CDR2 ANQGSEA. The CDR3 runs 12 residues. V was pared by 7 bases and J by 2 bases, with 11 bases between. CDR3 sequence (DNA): TGCAGCGATACGGCAGCAAACTATGGCTACACCTTC. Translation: CSDTAANYGYTF. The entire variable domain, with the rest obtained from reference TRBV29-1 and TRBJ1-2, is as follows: SAVISQKPSRDICQRGTSLTIQCQVDSQVTMMFWYRQQPGQSLTLIATANQGSEATYESGFVIDKFPISRPNLTFSTLTVSNMSPEDSSIYLCSDTAANYGYTFGSGTRLTVV.

The CDR3 loop is CASSISGCCNQPQHF. In DNA, the CDR3 is TGCGCCAGCAGTATTTCAGGGTGTTGCAATCAGCCCCAGCATTTT. The V and J genes are TRBV23-1 and TRBJ1-5; the D gene is possibly TRBD1 (5 bases). TRBV23-1 is noted as an ORF with a role that remains uncertain. V gave up 5 bases and J gave up 2 bases, with 13 bases separating them. This CDR3 has 15 amino acids.

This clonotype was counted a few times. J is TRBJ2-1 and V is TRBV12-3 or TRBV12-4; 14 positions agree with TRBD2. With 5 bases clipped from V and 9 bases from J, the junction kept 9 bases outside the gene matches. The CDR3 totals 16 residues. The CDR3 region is CASSDGTSGSISEQFF. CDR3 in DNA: TGTGCCAGCAGTGATGGGACTAGCGGGAGTATTAGTGAGCAGTTCTTC.

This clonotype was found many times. The chain's CDR3 is CASGQGSSYEQYF. The CDR3 DNA reads TGTGCCAGTGGACAGGGGAGCTCCTACGAGCAGTACTTC. The genes are TRBV27 and TRBJ2-7; 9 bases fit TRBD1. The CDR3 length is 13 residues. V lost 9 bases to trimming and J lost 0 bases; unmatched junction nucleotides: 3. Germline values: CDR1 MNHEY, CDR2 SMNVEV (reference sequence).

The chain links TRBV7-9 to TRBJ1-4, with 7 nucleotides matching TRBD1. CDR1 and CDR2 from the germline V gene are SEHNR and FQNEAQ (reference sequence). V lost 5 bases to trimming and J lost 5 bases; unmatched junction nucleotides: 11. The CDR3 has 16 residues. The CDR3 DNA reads TGTGCCAGCAGCCCGGATCGACAGGGCACAAATGAAAAACTGTTTTTT. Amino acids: CASSPDRQGTNEKLFF.

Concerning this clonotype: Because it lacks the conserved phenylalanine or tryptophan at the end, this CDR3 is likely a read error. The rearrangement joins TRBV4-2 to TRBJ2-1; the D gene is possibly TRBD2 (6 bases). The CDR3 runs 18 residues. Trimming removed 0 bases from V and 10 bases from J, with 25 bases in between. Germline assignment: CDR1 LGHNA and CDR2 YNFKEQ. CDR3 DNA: TGTGCCAGCAGCCAAGATTTGGTAGGACTAATGTACTCCGTCGAGCAGTTCCTC. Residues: CASSQDLVGLMYSVEQFL.